The 5 T cell receptor beta chains listed next were all sequenced from one sample in a study of blood T cell repertoires in COVID-19. Data came from immunoSEQ multiplex PCR; TCRdb stores just in-frame clones and leaves some out. The profile covers about 47,000 clones, with 84% appearing a single time and approximately 2.5% taken by the ten largest. Sequencing was carried out using peripheral blood. The source is a man aged 45-65 years with acute or convalescent COVID-19.

The chain's CDR3 is CASSLDGQGDYGYTF. The CDR3 DNA is TGTGCCAGCAGCCTGGATGGACAGGGAGACTATGGCTACACCTTC. This chain joins TRBV5-8 and TRBJ1-2; the match to TRBD1 covers 8 bases. After removal of 4 bases from V and 3 bases from J, the junction contained 8 bases not matched to a gene. The CDR3 spans 15 residues. Per germline, CDR1 SGHTS and CDR2 YDEGEE.

Only one count was recorded for this clone. The J gene is TRBJ1-2, the V gene TRBV19; perhaps TRBD1 as D (6 bases). Trimming cost V 7 bases and J 14 bases, with 20 bases left between them. Per the germline V gene, CDR1 is LNHDA and CDR2 is SQIVND (reference sequence). CDR3 length: 12 amino acids. The CDR3 DNA sequence: TGTGCCAGTAAGGATACAGGGATGGGAGAGACCTTC. Amino acid sequence: CASKDTGMGETF.

The chain uses TRBV25-1 and TRBJ1-4; possible D gene TRBD1, 6 bases. This CDR3 region has 15 residues. V was shortened by 1 base and J by 5 bases, with 11 bases between the two germline ends. Germline assignment: CDR1 MGHDK and CDR2 SYGVNS. The CDR3 region has the DNA TGTGCCAGCAGTGAATTTCGGACAGACAATGAAAAACTGTTTTTT. Its protein product is CASSEFRTDNEKLFF. Full variable domain (outside the CDR3, taken from reference TRBV25-1 and TRBJ1-4): EADIYQTPRYLVIGTGKKITLECSQTMGHDKMYWYQQDPGMELHLIHYSYGVNSTEKGDLSSESTVSRIRTEHFPLTLESARPSHTSQYLCASSEFRTDNEKLFFGSGTQLSVL.

This rearrangement joins TRBV5-1 to TRBJ1-1; perhaps TRBD1 as D (6 bases). Germline CDR1 and CDR2: SGHRS and YFSETQ. Trimming stripped 6 bases from V and 1 base from J, with 16 bases between. The CDR3 has 15 residues. The CDR3 DNA is TGCGCCAGCACTTGGGGACAACAGCAGAACACTGAAGCTTTCTTT. Its translation: CASTWGQQQNTEAFF.

CDR3 nucleotide sequence: TGTGCCAGTAGTCCTGGGACAGGTGGGATGCAGACCCAGTACTTC. Translated, it gives CASSPGTGGMQTQYF. The chain links TRBV19 to TRBJ2-5, with 8 nucleotides matching TRBD1. CDR1 is LNHDA, CDR2 SQIVND, per germline (reference sequence). This CDR3 spans 15 amino acids. V lost 5 bases and J lost 6; bases outside the gene matches: 11.